This TCR beta chain is drawn from a study of CD8 T cells in ankylosing spondylitis (dated by TCRdb to about 2017). In the study overall: T cell receptor beta repertoires were profiled in healthy donors and ankylosing spondylitis patients so that disease-linked TCR variants could be found. The whole study cohort included about a hundred healthy donors and over 20 ankylosing spondylitis patients. Peripheral blood was sampled, and synovial fluid was additionally collected from ankylosing spondylitis patients.

Concerning this clonotype: Its specific antigen is unknown. Base qualities are not provided; no much larger clone lies one nucleotide away.

What the work shows at the level of the full study, not this receptor alone: A CD8+ phenotype was shown by the disease-linked clones, which were found at relatively low frequencies in peripheral blood. Some motif variants had previously been reported in the synovial fluid and blood of reactive arthritis patients, which suggests shared mechanisms of disease initiation. The disease-linked clones were reported to be significantly enriched in matched synovial fluid samples from ankylosing spondylitis patients. Blood from ankylosing spondylitis patients appeared to be characterized by a TCR beta motif composed of 7 to 9 highly homologous amino acid variants.

The sequencing machine was an Illumina HiSeq 2500. Quantitative 5'-RACE with molecular barcodes was the method used to prepare the TCR beta libraries. On the authors' methods: A new computational method, built on a probabilistic model of VDJ rearrangement, was used to identify disease-linked TCR variants. Through fastp at Q25 and MiXCR, TCRdb rebuilt clones from the public reads, retaining in-frame beta chains. All rows with the same CDR3 protein become a single entry with the most common DNA and genes. The V and J calls come from TCRdb's annotation, not from the publication. Counted in this sample were fewer than 250,000 distinct CDR3 sequences; roughly 18% of them appeared once. The ten largest account for about 39% of the sample. As encoded in the germline V gene (reference sequence), CDR1 is MNHEY while CDR2 is SMNVEV. Trimming leaves V shorter by 2 bases and J shorter by 5 bases, with the junction holding 9 bases beyond the gene matches. From its cysteine to its phenylalanine, the CDR3 spans 16 amino acids. Here the CDR3 DNA is all that survives: 48 bases in frame from base 1.

The receptor chain draws on TRBV27 and TRBJ2-1; 7 bases in the junction line up with TRBD1. This receptor was identified in a male donor with ankylosing spondylitis. Sequenced sample: blood, either unsorted or a sorted T cell fraction (not recorded which). The DNA sequence follows: TGTGCCAGCAGTTTACAGCCGACAGGGCCCAACAATGAGCAGTTCTTC. It translates to CASSLQPTGPNNEQFF.